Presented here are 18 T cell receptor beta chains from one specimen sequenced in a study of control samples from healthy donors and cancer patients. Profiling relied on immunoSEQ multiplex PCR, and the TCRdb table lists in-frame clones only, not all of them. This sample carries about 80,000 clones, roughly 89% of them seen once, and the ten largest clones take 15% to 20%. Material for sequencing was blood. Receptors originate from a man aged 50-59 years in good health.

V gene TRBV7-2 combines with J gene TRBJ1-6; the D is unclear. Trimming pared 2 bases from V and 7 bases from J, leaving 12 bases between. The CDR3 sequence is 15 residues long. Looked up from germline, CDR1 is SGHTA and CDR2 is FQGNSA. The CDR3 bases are TGTGCCAGCAGCTTAAATAATATTCGAAATTCACCCCTCCACTTT. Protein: CASSLNNIRNSPLHF.

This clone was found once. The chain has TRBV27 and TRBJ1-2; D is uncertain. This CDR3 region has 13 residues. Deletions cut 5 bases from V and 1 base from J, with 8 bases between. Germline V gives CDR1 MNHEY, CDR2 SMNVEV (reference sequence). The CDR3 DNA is TGTGCCAGCAGTCTAGTGAATAACTATGGCTACACCTTC. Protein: CASSLVNNYGYTF.

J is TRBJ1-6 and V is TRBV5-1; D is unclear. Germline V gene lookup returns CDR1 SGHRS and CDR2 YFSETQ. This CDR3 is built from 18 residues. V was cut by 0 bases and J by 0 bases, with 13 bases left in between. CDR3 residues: CASSLGRPPSSYNSPLHF. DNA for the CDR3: TGCGCCAGCAGCTTGGGTAGGCCCCCGAGCTCCTATAATTCACCCCTCCACTTT.

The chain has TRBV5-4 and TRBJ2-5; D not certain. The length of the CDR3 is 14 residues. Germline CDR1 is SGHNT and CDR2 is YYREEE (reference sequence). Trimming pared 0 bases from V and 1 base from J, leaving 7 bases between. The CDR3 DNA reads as TGTGCCAGCAGCTTGGCAGCAGTCCAAGAGACCCAGTACTTC. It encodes CASSLAAVQETQYF.

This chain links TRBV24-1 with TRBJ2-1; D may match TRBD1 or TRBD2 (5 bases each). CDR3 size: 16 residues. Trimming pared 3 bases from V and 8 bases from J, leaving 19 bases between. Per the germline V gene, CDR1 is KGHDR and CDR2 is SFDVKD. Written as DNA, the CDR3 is TGTGCCACCAGTGATGCCGGGACCCAACCCAGGGATGAGCAGTTCTTC. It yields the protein CATSDAGTQPRDEQFF.

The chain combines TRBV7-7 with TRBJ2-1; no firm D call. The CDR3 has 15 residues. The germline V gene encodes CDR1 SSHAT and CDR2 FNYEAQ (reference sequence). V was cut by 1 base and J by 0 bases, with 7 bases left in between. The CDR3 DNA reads TGTGCCAGCAGCTTAGGTCCGAGCTCCTACAATGAGCAGTTCTTC. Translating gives CASSLGPSSYNEQFF.

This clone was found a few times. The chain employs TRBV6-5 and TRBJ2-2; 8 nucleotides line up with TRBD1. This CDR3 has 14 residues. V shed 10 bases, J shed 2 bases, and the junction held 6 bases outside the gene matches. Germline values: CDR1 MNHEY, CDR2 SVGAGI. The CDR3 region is CATRTGTNTGELFF. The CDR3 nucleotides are TGTGCCACGCGGACAGGGACAAACACCGGGGAGCTGTTTTTT.

The CDR3 loop reads CASGSNGTVVYEQYF. The CDR3 nucleotides are TGTGCTAGTGGTTCGAACGGCACAGTTGTCTACGAGCAGTACTTC. The rearrangement uses TRBV12-5 and TRBJ2-7; no clear D. This CDR3 spans 15 amino acids. Trimming left V 4 bases short and J 3 bases short, with 16 bases between. Germline-derived CDR1 and CDR2 are LGHNT and FRNRAP.

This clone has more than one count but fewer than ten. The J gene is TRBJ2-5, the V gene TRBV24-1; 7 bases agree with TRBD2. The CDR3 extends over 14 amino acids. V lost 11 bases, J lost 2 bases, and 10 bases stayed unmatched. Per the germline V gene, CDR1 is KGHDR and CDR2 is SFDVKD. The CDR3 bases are TGTGCCAACCCCCGACCGGGACTACAAGAGACCCAGTACTTC. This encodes CANPRPGLQETQYF.

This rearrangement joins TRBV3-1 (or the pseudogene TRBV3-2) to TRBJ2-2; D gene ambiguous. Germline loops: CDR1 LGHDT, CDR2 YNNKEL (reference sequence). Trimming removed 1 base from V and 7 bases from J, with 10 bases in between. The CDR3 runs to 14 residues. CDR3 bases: TGTGCCAGCAGCCAAGTAATGGACGACGGGGAGCTGTTTTTT. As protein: CASSQVMDDGELFF.

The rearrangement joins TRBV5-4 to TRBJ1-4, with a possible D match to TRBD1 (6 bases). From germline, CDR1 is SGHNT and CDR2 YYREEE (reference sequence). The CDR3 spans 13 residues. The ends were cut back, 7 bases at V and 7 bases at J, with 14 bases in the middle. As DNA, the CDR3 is TGTGCCAGCGGTACAGGGTCGGGTGAAAAACTGTTTTTT. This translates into CASGTGSGEKLFF. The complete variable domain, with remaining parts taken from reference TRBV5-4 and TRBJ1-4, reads ETGVTQSPTHLIKTRGQQVTLRCSSQSGHNTVSWYQQALGQGPQFIFQYYREEENGRGNFPPRFSGLQFPNYSSELNVNALELDDSALYLCASGTGSGEKLFFGSGTQLSVL.

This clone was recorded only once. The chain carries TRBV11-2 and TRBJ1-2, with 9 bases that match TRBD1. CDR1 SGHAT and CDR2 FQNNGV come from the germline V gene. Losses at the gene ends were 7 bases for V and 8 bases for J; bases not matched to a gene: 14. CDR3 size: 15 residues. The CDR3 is CASNHHRGRNKGYTF. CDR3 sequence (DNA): TGTGCCAGCAACCACCACAGGGGGCGAAATAAGGGCTACACCTTC.

The DNA for the CDR3 is TGCGCCAGCAGCTTTGGGCGGACGACGGTTGAAGCTTTCTTT. This encodes CASSFGRTTVEAFF. This chain connects TRBV5-1 to TRBJ1-1; D uncertain. The CDR3 consists of 14 residues. Germline V gene lookup returns CDR1 SGHRS and CDR2 YFSETQ. Trimming pared 2 bases from V and 7 bases from J, leaving 15 bases between. Variable domain in full (rest from reference TRBV5-1 and TRBJ1-1): KAGVTQTPRYLIKTRGQQVTLSCSPISGHRSVSWYQQTPGQGLQFLFEYFSETQRNKGNFPGRFSGRQFSNSRSEMNVSTLELGDSALYLCASSFGRTTVEAFFGQGTRLTVV.

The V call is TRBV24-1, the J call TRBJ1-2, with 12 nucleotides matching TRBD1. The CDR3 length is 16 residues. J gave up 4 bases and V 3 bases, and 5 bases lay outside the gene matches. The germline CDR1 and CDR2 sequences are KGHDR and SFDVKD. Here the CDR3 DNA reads TGTGCCACCAGTGATGGGGGACAGGGGGCCCTCTATGGCTACACCTTC. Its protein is CATSDGGQGALYGYTF.

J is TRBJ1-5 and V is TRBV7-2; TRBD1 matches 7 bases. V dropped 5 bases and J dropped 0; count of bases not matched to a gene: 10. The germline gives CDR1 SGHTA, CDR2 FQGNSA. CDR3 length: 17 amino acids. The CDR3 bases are TGTGCCAGCAGCCCCGACAGGGCGGGGTATAGCAATCAGCCCCAGCATTTT. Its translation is CASSPDRAGYSNQPQHF.

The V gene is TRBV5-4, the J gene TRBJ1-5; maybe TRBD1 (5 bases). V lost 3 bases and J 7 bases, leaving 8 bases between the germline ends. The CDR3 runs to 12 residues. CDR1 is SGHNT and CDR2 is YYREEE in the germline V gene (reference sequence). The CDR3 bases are TGTGCCAGCAGCTCGGACAACCAGCCCCAGCATTTT. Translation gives CASSSDNQPQHF.

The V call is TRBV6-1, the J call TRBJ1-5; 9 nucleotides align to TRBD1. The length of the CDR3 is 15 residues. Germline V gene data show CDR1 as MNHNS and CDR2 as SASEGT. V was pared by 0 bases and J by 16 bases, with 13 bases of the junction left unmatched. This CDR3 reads CASSEAGQGEGGVHF. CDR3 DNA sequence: TGTGCCAGCAGTGAAGCGGGACAGGGTGAAGGTGGGGTACATTTT.

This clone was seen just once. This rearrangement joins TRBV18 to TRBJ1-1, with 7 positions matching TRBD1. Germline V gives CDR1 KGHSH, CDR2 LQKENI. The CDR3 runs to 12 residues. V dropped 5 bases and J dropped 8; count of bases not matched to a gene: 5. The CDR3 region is CASSNTDREAFF. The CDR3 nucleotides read TGTGCCAGCTCAAATACGGACAGGGAAGCTTTCTTT.